The 32 T cell receptor beta chains reported below all come from one sample, sequenced in a study of cytomegalovirus exposure and HLA in healthy donors. Method: immunoSEQ multiplex PCR; TCRdb's copy keeps in-frame clones and lacks some. The sample records around 100,000 clones, less than 85% being singletons. The specimen sequenced was PBMCs. The receptors come from a man younger than 30 in good health and CMV-seropositive.

DNA for the CDR3: TGTGCCAGCAGCCCAGGACTAGCGGGAGGGCGCGAGCAGTACTTC. It yields the protein CASSPGLAGGREQYF. The chain couples TRBV7-6 to TRBJ2-7; the match to TRBD2 covers 15 bases. V gave up 5 bases and J gave up 6 bases; unmatched junction bases: 5. The CDR3 is 15 amino acids. CDR1 is SGHVS and CDR2 is FNYEAQ in the germline V gene.

This rearrangement joins TRBV2 to TRBJ2-7, with TRBD2 matching 7 bases. Trimming removed 2 bases from V and 6 bases from J; junction bases left unmatched: 10. Germline values: CDR1 SNHLY, CDR2 FYNNEI. CDR3 length equals 15 residues. The CDR3 here is CASSERGLLFGEQYV. CDR3 DNA: TGTGCCAGCAGTGAAAGGGGACTACTTTTTGGCGAGCAGTACGTC.

This rearrangement joins TRBV28 to TRBJ2-7; 9 nucleotides line up with TRBD1. Trimming took 7 bases from V and 2 from J; bases not matched to a gene: 6. CDR3 length: 14 residues. In germline, CDR1 is MDHEN, CDR2 SYDVKM. For the CDR3, the DNA is TGTGCCAGCACCCCGGGACAGGGAACCTACGAGCAGTACGTC. Its protein is CASTPGQGTYEQYV.

This chain connects TRBV5-8 to TRBJ2-7; 8 positions match TRBD2. Germline CDR1 reads SGHTS; CDR2 reads YDEGEE. The CDR3 is made up of 16 amino acids. J gave up 3 bases and V 1 base, and 9 bases lay outside the gene matches. The CDR3 region is CASSLRLAGGYYEQYF. The CDR3 coding sequence is TGTGCCAGCAGCTTGAGGCTAGCGGGCGGGTACTACGAGCAGTACTTC.

J is TRBJ1-1 and V is TRBV28, with TRBD1 as a possible D gene (6 bases). V lost 2 bases and J lost 4, with 11 bases in between. Looked up from germline, CDR1 is MDHEN and CDR2 is SYDVKM. The length of the CDR3 is 14 residues. The chain's CDR3 is CASSLGAGATEAFF. The CDR3 nucleotides read TGTGCCAGCAGTTTAGGGGCAGGGGCCACTGAAGCTTTCTTT.

V is TRBV7-3 and J is TRBJ2-1; D might be TRBD2 (6 bases). Per germline, CDR1 SGHTA and CDR2 FQGTGA. V was shortened by 5 bases and J by 0 bases, with 11 bases between the two germline ends. The CDR3 loop spans 15 amino acids. CDR3 sequence (DNA): TGTGCCAGCAGCCAGGGACTGAGCTCCTACAATGAGCAGTTCTTC. Translating gives CASSQGLSSYNEQFF.

The rearrangement joins TRBV19 to TRBJ1-3; TRBD1 matches at 7 bases. Per the germline V gene, CDR1 is LNHDA and CDR2 is SQIVND (reference sequence). The junction had 10 bases not matched to a gene; V was cut back by 5 bases and J by 6 bases. The CDR3 consists of 15 residues. The CDR3 DNA reads as TGTGCCAGTAGTGAACACAGGGGCGAGGAAAACACCATATATTTT. This gives the protein CASSEHRGEENTIYF.

This chain joins TRBV5-6 and TRBJ1-3; 10 bases line up with TRBD1. The CDR3 consists of 15 residues. Germline CDR1 and CDR2: SGHDT and YYEEEE. J gave up 1 base and V 3 bases, and 1 base lay outside the gene matches. The CDR3 DNA sequence: TGTGCCAGCAGCTGGGGACAGGGGTCTGGAAACACCATATATTTT. Its translation: CASSWGQGSGNTIYF.

This sequence joins TRBV7-8 and TRBJ2-3; D gene unclear. Germline CDR1 is SGHVS and CDR2 is FQNEAQ. The CDR3 extends over 16 amino acids. Trimming removed 1 base at V and 4 bases at J, with 15 bases between. The DNA for the CDR3 is TGTGCCAGCAGCTTAGTCCGGGTCTTAACCCCAGATACGCAGTATTTT. Amino acid sequence: CASSLVRVLTPDTQYF.

This rearrangement joins TRBV6-5 to TRBJ1-2; D remains unclear. This CDR3 is built from 12 residues. Germline CDR1 reads MNHEY; CDR2 reads SVGAGI. Trimming took off 0 bases at V and 8 bases at J, with 7 bases between the two ends. The CDR3 region has the DNA TGTGCCAGCAGTTACTCGGAGGGAGGCTACACCTTC. Translation: CASSYSEGGYTF.

J is TRBJ2-7 and V is TRBV5-1; maybe TRBD2 (6 bases). The CDR3 consists of 14 residues. Trimming pared 4 bases from V and 0 bases from J, leaving 11 bases between. Germline V lookup: CDR1 SGHRS, CDR2 YFSETQ. CDR3 coding DNA: TGCGCCAGCAGCCCCAGACTAGACTCCTACGAGCAGTACTTC. Encoded protein: CASSPRLDSYEQYF.

The chain carries TRBV29-1 and TRBJ2-2; unclear D gene. CDR3 length: 13 residues. Germline CDR1 and CDR2: SQVTM and ANQGSEA. Trimming shortened V by 6 bases and J by 3 bases, and 11 bases separated the two germline ends. CDR3 protein: CSVELSHTGELFF. Here the CDR3 DNA reads TGCAGCGTCGAATTGAGCCACACCGGGGAGCTGTTTTTT.

The gene calls are TRBV7-9 and TRBJ2-2; maybe TRBD1 (6 bases). This CDR3 spans 17 amino acids. CDR1 and CDR2 (germline): SEHNR, FQNEAQ (reference sequence). V lost 0 bases to trimming and J lost 3 bases, with 14 bases between them. The CDR3 region has the DNA TGTGCCAGCAGCTTAGCGCAGGGGTTTTCGGACACCGGGGAGCTGTTTTTT. This encodes CASSLAQGFSDTGELFF. Filled out from reference TRBV7-9 and TRBJ2-2, the complete variable domain reads DTGVSQNPRHKITKRGQNVTFRCDPISEHNRLYWYRQTLGQGPEFLTYFQNEAQLEKSRLLSDRFSAERPKGSFSTLEIQRTEQGDSAMYLCASSLAQGFSDTGELFFGEGSRLTVL.

The chain employs TRBV7-9 and TRBJ2-1, with TRBD2 matching 7 bases. V gave up 3 bases and J gave up 10 bases; unmatched junction bases: 9. The CDR3 is made up of 14 amino acids. Looked up from germline, CDR1 is SEHNR and CDR2 is FQNEAQ (reference sequence). The CDR3, as DNA: TGTGCCAGCAGCTTGCCGGGAGGACGTGGGGAGCAGTTCTTC. Residues: CASSLPGGRGEQFF.

In this sample, this clone turned up once. The chain carries TRBV7-6 and TRBJ2-3; possible D gene TRBD2, 6 bases. Germline V gives CDR1 SGHVS, CDR2 FNYEAQ. The CDR3 loop spans 14 amino acids. The V end lost 5 bases, the J end lost 2 bases, and 11 bases lay between the germline ends. CDR3 amino acids: CASSARDDTDTQYF. For the CDR3, the DNA is TGTGCCAGCAGCGCGCGGGACGACACAGATACGCAGTATTTT.

The rearrangement uses TRBV5-1 and TRBJ2-1; D is possibly TRBD1 (6 bases). CDR3 length: 13 amino acids. The V gene lost 5 bases and the J gene lost 8 bases, with 14 bases spanning the gap. Germline V CDR1 and CDR2: SGHRS, YFSETQ. As DNA, the CDR3 is TGCGCCAGCAGTTACAGGGTTATTGATGAGCAGTTCTTC. Its protein is CASSYRVIDEQFF.

This sequence joins TRBV5-8 and TRBJ2-3; 13 nucleotides align to TRBD2. J was trimmed by 5 bases and V by 4 bases; bases with no gene match: 4. The CDR3 covers 15 residues. Germline-derived CDR1 and CDR2 are SGHTS and YDEGEE. The CDR3 DNA is TGTGCCAGCAGCCCGGGACTAGCGGGAAAAGATACGCAGTATTTT. Translation gives CASSPGLAGKDTQYF.

The V call is TRBV5-1, the J call TRBJ2-1; the match to TRBD1 covers 10 bases. J lost 9 bases, V lost 3 bases, and 9 bases had no gene match. Germline CDR1 and CDR2: SGHRS and YFSETQ. The CDR3 has 15 amino acids. CDR3 nucleotide sequence: TGCGCCAGCAGCTGGGGACAGGGGATCGTTAGTGAGCAGTTCTTC. This gives the protein CASSWGQGIVSEQFF.

The genes are TRBV7-7 and TRBJ2-1, with D maybe TRBD2 (5 bases). Trimming removed 5 bases at V and 0 bases at J, with 11 bases between. The CDR3 consists of 15 residues. Germline V gene data show CDR1 as SSHAT and CDR2 as FNYEAQ (reference sequence). The CDR3 nucleotides are TGTGCCAGCAGCCGGGGATCCAGCTCCTACAATGAGCAGTTCTTC. This gives the protein CASSRGSSSYNEQFF.

The chain carries TRBV2 and TRBJ2-7, with D tentatively TRBD1 (6 bases). The V and J ends lost 4 bases and 3 bases respectively, with 10 bases between them. CDR1 is SNHLY and CDR2 is FYNNEI in the germline V gene. The CDR3 runs 13 residues. CDR3 sequence reads: CASSAWDIYEQYF. Here the CDR3 DNA reads TGTGCCAGCAGTGCTTGGGACATCTACGAGCAGTACTTC.

The genes are TRBV9 and TRBJ2-7, with a tentative D call TRBD1 (5 bases). Germline V gene sequence: CDR1 SGDLS, CDR2 YYNGEE. V was clipped by 0 bases and J by 1 base, with 8 bases between them. The CDR3 spans 14 residues. The DNA of the CDR3 is TGTGCCAGCAGCGTAGTGGCAGGGTCCTACGAGCAGTACTTC. It translates to CASSVVAGSYEQYF.

This chain connects TRBV7-3 to TRBJ2-5; 9 bases agree with TRBD2. J gave up 2 bases and V 1 base, and 5 bases lay outside the gene matches. Per germline, CDR1 SGHTA and CDR2 FQGTGA. This CDR3 is 16 amino acids long. CDR3 nucleotides: TGTGCCAGCAGCTTAAATGGGGCGGGAGGGCAAGAGACCCAGTACTTC. Residues: CASSLNGAGGQETQYF.

The J gene is TRBJ2-7, the V gene TRBV19; TRBD2 aligns across 13 bases. CDR1 and CDR2 (germline): LNHDA, SQIVND (reference sequence). The CDR3 is 13 amino acids. V was pared by 6 bases and J by 6 bases, with 2 bases of the junction left unmatched. The CDR3 loop is CASRWTSGGEQYF. The DNA for the CDR3 is TGTGCCAGTAGGTGGACTAGCGGGGGCGAGCAGTACTTC.

This clone was counted only a few times. The chain is built from TRBV2 and TRBJ1-5; 7 bases fit TRBD1. The V and J ends lost 4 bases and 2 bases, in that order; junction bases with no gene match: 5. Germline CDR1 reads SNHLY; CDR2 reads FYNNEI. The CDR3 is made up of 15 amino acids. This CDR3 is CASSVDQGGNQPQHF. Written as DNA, the CDR3 is TGTGCCAGCAGTGTGGATCAGGGGGGCAATCAGCCCCAGCATTTT.

The chain employs TRBV5-6 and TRBJ2-1; 9 bases line up with TRBD2. From germline, CDR1 is SGHDT and CDR2 YYEEEE. This CDR3 has 18 residues. J gave up 0 bases and V 1 base, and 8 bases lay outside the gene matches. Written as DNA, the CDR3 is TGTGCCAGCAGCTTGTTGATTAGCGGGAGAATCTCCTACAATGAGCAGTTCTTC. This encodes CASSLLISGRISYNEQFF.

The chain uses TRBV7-9 and TRBJ1-4, with D maybe TRBD1 (5 bases). Trimming removed 5 bases from V and 1 base from J, with 17 bases in between. Germline-derived CDR1 and CDR2 are SEHNR and FQNEAQ (reference sequence). The CDR3 loop spans 17 amino acids. The CDR3: CASSLWGFQRTNEKLFF. As DNA, the CDR3 is TGTGCCAGCAGCCTGTGGGGCTTTCAGAGAACTAATGAAAAACTGTTTTTT.

The J gene is TRBJ1-2, the V gene TRBV7-9, with no clear D. This CDR3 region has 13 residues. Deletions cut 1 base from V and 6 bases from J, with 9 bases between. In germline, CDR1 is SEHNR, CDR2 FQNEAQ (reference sequence). Written as DNA, the CDR3 is TGTGCCAGCAGCTTAGGTTTGGAGAATGGCTACACCTTC. Its protein is CASSLGLENGYTF.

The V gene is TRBV27, the J gene TRBJ2-7; maybe TRBD1 (6 bases). Germline CDR1 MNHEY, CDR2 SMNVEV (reference sequence). V lost 6 bases to trimming and J lost 0 bases, with 12 bases between them. This CDR3 contains 14 residues. The DNA for the CDR3 is TGTGCCAGCAGCCCGACAGGAGGCTCCTACGAGCAGTACTTC. Amino acid sequence: CASSPTGGSYEQYF.

The CDR3 bases are TGTGCCAGCAGTGACGGTCGTGGAGGGCCCCAGGATACGCAGTATTTT. Amino acids: CASSDGRGGPQDTQYF. The chain combines TRBV6-4 with TRBJ2-3; weak D call: TRBD2 (6 bases). Per germline, CDR1 MRHNA and CDR2 SNTAGT. Deletions cut 2 bases from V and 6 bases from J, with 18 bases between. This CDR3 spans 16 amino acids.

The chain couples TRBV5-1 to TRBJ2-1, with D possibly TRBD2 on 6 matching bases. CDR1 and CDR2 from the germline V gene are SGHRS and YFSETQ. Trimming left V 0 bases short and J 4 bases short, with 20 bases between. The CDR3 covers 18 residues. The CDR3 DNA follows: TGCGCCAGCAGCTTGGCCTCCACCTCGGGAGAGGAGTACAATGAGCAGTTCTTC. Its translation is CASSLASTSGEEYNEQFF. Full variable domain (remainder filled in from reference TRBV5-1 and TRBJ2-1): KAGVTQTPRYLIKTRGQQVTLSCSPISGHRSVSWYQQTPGQGLQFLFEYFSETQRNKGNFPGRFSGRQFSNSRSEMNVSTLELGDSALYLCASSLASTSGEEYNEQFFGPGTRLTVL.

The V call is TRBV6-5, the J call TRBJ1-4; a possible D gene is TRBD1 (5 bases). Germline V lookup: CDR1 MNHEY, CDR2 SVGAGI. V lost 2 bases, J lost 7 bases, and 11 bases lay in between. The CDR3 extends over 14 amino acids. This CDR3 is CASSYRQIPEKLFF. CDR3 nucleotide sequence: TGTGCCAGCAGTTACCGACAGATACCTGAAAAACTGTTTTTT.

In its sample, this clone was seen once. The rearrangement uses TRBV30 and TRBJ1-1; a possible D gene is TRBD1 (5 bases). Per the germline V gene, CDR1 is GTSNPN and CDR2 is SVGIG (reference sequence). The V gene lost 3 bases and the J gene lost 0 bases, with 14 bases spanning the gap. The CDR3 extends over 15 amino acids. CDR3 region: CAWRGARFLNTEAFF. CDR3 bases: TGTGCCTGGAGAGGGGCCCGATTTCTGAACACTGAAGCTTTCTTT.